In this sample, the clone carrying this T cell receptor beta chain turned up many times. Gene-specific TRAV and TRBV primers were used for first-strand cDNA, covering alpha and beta chains. The PCR that amplified TCRs ran for 20 cycles, relying on a constant-region primer and a V-primer adapter. TCRdb re-analysed the reads in MiXCR, keeping a single row per CDR3 protein. This table has tens of thousands of distinct CDR3 sequences, more than 8% appearing once. V shed 0 bases, J shed 6 bases, and the junction held 10 bases outside the gene matches. Germline CDR1 DFQATT, CDR2 SNEGSKA (reference sequence). This CDR3 comprises 16 residues. These data originate in a study of low-dose radiotherapy and immunotherapy resistance in tumors. The time point was: before trial treatment.

The J gene is TRBJ2-2, the V gene TRBV20-1, with 7 positions matching TRBD1. Specimen: PBMCs, collected before treatment. The sequence was collected from a male donor with prostate cancer. CDR3 DNA sequence: TGCAGTGCTAGAGATCGAAGGGGGCTCGGGTCCGGGGAGCTGTTTTTT. Its translation: CSARDRRGLGSGELFF.